This T cell receptor (beta chain) was identified in a study of blood T cell repertoires in COVID-19. As for the study in general: Researchers got acute and convalescent COVID-19 samples from the United States, Italy and Spain.

This CDR3 comprises 14 residues. In germline, CDR1 is SEHNR, CDR2 FQNEAQ (reference sequence). Losses at the gene ends were 3 bases for V and 9 bases for J; bases not matched to a gene: 7. As originally analysed: Counts of nucleated cells, estimated from reference gene primer amplification, were obtained. Clones were sequenced by immunoSEQ multiplex PCR, and TCRdb holds only the in-frame ones, with some missing. Clone size and the V and J calls come from that table; the DNA yielded D and trimming. The repertoire holds 300,000 to 350,000 clones, with 87% as singletons. The genes are TRBV7-9 and TRBJ2-1, with 8 bases lining up with TRBD1. The TCR was taken from a man between 18 and 35 years old with active or convalescent COVID-19. The sequencing sample was made of peripheral blood. In nucleotides, the CDR3 is TGTGCCAGCAGCTTGCAGGGGGCGAAGGGTGAGCAGTTCTTC. Its protein product is CASSLQGAKGEQFF.